Listed below are T cell receptor beta chains from one sample, sequenced in a study of technical replicates of blood from several donors. TCRdb's table, derived via immunoSEQ multiplex PCR, lists solely in-frame clones and lacks some. Of more than 60,000 clones listed, 85% to 95% are singletons. Sequencing was performed on T cells isolated from PBMCs. The receptor set was obtained from a human donor in good health. The CDR3 runs from the conserved cysteine through the conserved F or W. A D gene is named only where the DNA matches it firmly.

cdr3_length: 13; j_call: TRBJ2-7; d_call: .; v_call: TRBV6-1; cdr3_nt: TGTGCCAGCAGTGGGACACTTTTCTACGAGCAGTACTTC; cdr3_aa: CASSGTLFYEQYF
cdr3_length: 14; j_call: TRBJ2-7; d_call: .; v_call: TRBV6-1; cdr3_nt: TGTGCCAGCAGTGTAGCGTCCCCCTCCGTCGAGCAGTACTTC; cdr3_aa: CASSVASPSVEQYF
cdr3_length: 14; j_call: TRBJ1-4; d_call: .; v_call: TRBV6-5; cdr3_nt: TGTGCCAGCAGCTGGGCCGAGGGAAATGAAAAACTGTTTTTT; cdr3_aa: CASSWAEGNEKLFF
cdr3_length: 14; j_call: TRBJ2-7; d_call: .; v_call: TRBV5-4; cdr3_nt: TGTGCCAGCAGCTCCAGGGTGGGATTCTACGAGCAGTACTTC; cdr3_aa: CASSSRVGFYEQYF
cdr3_length: 15; j_call: TRBJ1-3; d_call: .; v_call: TRBV9; cdr3_nt: TGTGCCAGCAGCGTAGAGGGGGGGAAGGAGAACACCATATATTTT; cdr3_aa: CASSVEGGKENTIYF
cdr3_length: 13; j_call: TRBJ2-7; d_call: .; v_call: TRBV6-1; cdr3_nt: TGTGCCAGCAGGCCTCCGACAGCCTACGAGCAGTACTTC; cdr3_aa: CASRPPTAYEQYF
cdr3_length: 17; j_call: TRBJ2-1; d_call: TRBD2; v_call: TRBV19; cdr3_nt: TGTGCCAGTAGTATAAGAAAAGCGGGAGTAACCTACAATGAGCAGTTCTTC; cdr3_aa: CASSIRKAGVTYNEQFF
cdr3_length: 13; j_call: TRBJ2-7; d_call: TRBD1; v_call: TRBV6-5; cdr3_nt: TGTGCCAGCAGCCGAGGGACAGGAGACGAGCAGTACTTC; cdr3_aa: CASSRGTGDEQYF
cdr3_length: 18; j_call: TRBJ2-1; d_call: .; v_call: TRBV4-1; cdr3_nt: TGCGCCAGCAGCCAAGATCTTGGGGAGTTGGGAGCCTACAATGAGCAGTTCTTC; cdr3_aa: CASSQDLGELGAYNEQFF
cdr3_length: 15; j_call: TRBJ1-2; d_call: TRBD1; v_call: TRBV27; cdr3_nt: TGTGCCAGCAGTTTCGGACAGGGAATTAACTATGGCTACACCTTC; cdr3_aa: CASSFGQGINYGYTF
cdr3_length: 14; j_call: TRBJ1-1; d_call: TRBD1; v_call: TRBV25-1; cdr3_nt: TGTGCCAGCAGTCTACAGGGGCTGAACACTGAAGCTTTCTTT; cdr3_aa: CASSLQGLNTEAFF
cdr3_length: 14; j_call: TRBJ2-4; d_call: TRBD1; v_call: TRBV29-1; cdr3_nt: TGCAGCGTCCGGGACAGGGGAGCCAAAAACATTCAGTACTTC; cdr3_aa: CSVRDRGAKNIQYF
cdr3_length: 15; j_call: TRBJ2-5; d_call: TRBD1; v_call: TRBV10-3; cdr3_nt: TGTGCCATCAGTGCCGGCTTGGGACAGCAAGAGACCCAGTACTTC; cdr3_aa: CAISAGLGQQETQYF
cdr3_length: 14; j_call: TRBJ2-7; d_call: .; v_call: TRBV19; cdr3_nt: TGTGCCAGTAGCTACAGGAGCTTTAACTACGAGCAGTACTTC; cdr3_aa: CASSYRSFNYEQYF
cdr3_length: 13; j_call: TRBJ2-1; d_call: .; v_call: TRBV29-1; cdr3_nt: TGCAGCGTTGAAGGGAGCTCCTACAATGAGCAGTTCTTC; cdr3_aa: CSVEGSSYNEQFF
cdr3_length: 15; j_call: TRBJ1-2; d_call: TRBD1; v_call: TRBV18; cdr3_nt: TGTGCCAGCTCATACAGGGCGGACAGGGAACTTAGAAGCACCTTC; cdr3_aa: CASSYRADRELRSTF
cdr3_length: 16; j_call: TRBJ2-1; d_call: TRBD2; v_call: TRBV29-1; cdr3_nt: TGCAGTATTCCGGGACTAGCGGGAGGATTCTACAATGAGCAGTTCTTC; cdr3_aa: CSIPGLAGGFYNEQFF